Below are 13 T cell receptor beta chains sequenced from a single sample in a study of control samples from healthy donors and cancer patients. TCRdb keeps only in-frame clones here, not all; method: immunoSEQ multiplex PCR. The sample has 120,000 or so clones; approximately 94% are singletons. Input material: blood. These TCRs come from a man aged 30 to 39 in good health.

This chain connects TRBV7-9 to TRBJ2-1; no clear D. CDR1 and CDR2 from the germline V gene are SEHNR and FQNEAQ (reference sequence). The germline V and J ends were trimmed by 5 bases and 7 bases, with 9 bases remaining between them. The CDR3 spans 12 residues. The CDR3 region has the DNA TGTGCCAGCAGCGCATCGATTAATGAGCAGTTCTTC. This encodes CASSASINEQFF.

The genes are TRBV2 and TRBJ1-1; TRBD1 matches at 7 bases. V lost 2 bases, J lost 1 base, and 1 base stayed unmatched. There are 14 residues in the CDR3. Germline assignment: CDR1 SNHLY and CDR2 FYNNEI. CDR3 protein: CASSEQGGNTEAFF. DNA for the CDR3: TGTGCCAGCAGTGAACAGGGGGGGAACACTGAAGCTTTCTTT.

This clone was detected once. The chain links TRBV19 to TRBJ1-3, with D uncertain. Germline-derived CDR1 and CDR2 are LNHDA and SQIVND (reference sequence). CDR3 length: 12 residues. V lost 7 bases to trimming and J lost 1 base, with 5 bases between them. CDR3 amino acids: CASTTSGNTIYF. CDR3 nucleotides: TGTGCCAGTACTACGTCTGGAAACACCATATATTTT. The full variable domain, its missing parts supplied by reference TRBV19 and TRBJ1-3, is DGGITQSPKYLFRKEGQNVTLSCEQNLNHDAMYWYRQDPGQGLRLIYYSQIVNDFQKGDIAEGYSVSREKKESFPLTVTSAQKNPTAFYLCASTTSGNTIYFGEGSWLTVV.

This rearrangement joins TRBV7-9 to TRBJ1-6; 8 nucleotides agree with TRBD1. From germline, CDR1 is SEHNR and CDR2 FQNEAQ (reference sequence). CDR3 size: 16 residues. The ends lost 0 bases at V and 5 bases at J; junction bases unmatched: 3. The CDR3 bases are TGTGCCAGCAGCTTAGCCGACAGGGGTCATAATTCACCCCTCCACTTT. It codes for CASSLADRGHNSPLHF.

This clone occurred once. This chain uses TRBV6-1 with TRBJ2-7; D perhaps matches TRBD2 (5 bases). The germline V gene has CDR1 MNHNS and CDR2 SASEGT. V lost 2 bases and J lost 2, with 13 bases in between. The CDR3 consists of 15 residues. DNA of the CDR3: TGTGCCAGCAGTGAACATAGGGAGCGAACCTACGAGCAGTACTTC. Its translation is CASSEHRERTYEQYF.

The CDR3 loop is CASSPYTDSPQHF. Written as DNA, the CDR3 is TGCGCCAGCAGCCCATACACGGACAGTCCCCAGCATTTT. This chain uses TRBV4-1 with TRBJ1-5, with D possibly TRBD1 on 6 matching bases. With 4 bases removed from V and 10 bases from J, the gap between germline ends came to 14 bases. The germline V gene has CDR1 MGHRA and CDR2 YSYEKL. The CDR3 loop spans 13 amino acids.

The rearrangement uses TRBV19 and TRBJ1-5; unclear D gene. The V end was cut by 3 bases, the J end by 0 bases, with 6 bases between. The length of the CDR3 is 14 residues. Germline assignment: CDR1 LNHDA and CDR2 SQIVND (reference sequence). The CDR3 reads CASSMVHSNQPQHF. Written as DNA, the CDR3 is TGTGCCAGTAGTATGGTTCATAGCAATCAGCCCCAGCATTTT.

Regarding this clone: This likely reflects a read error, since a far larger clone is one base away. The chain links TRBV5-6 to TRBJ1-2, with TRBD1 as a possible D gene (5 bases). The CDR3 length is 17 residues. Germline V gene lookup returns CDR1 SGHDT and CDR2 YYEEEE. The CDR3 region is CARSLDRGGFSVYGYTF. The CDR3 DNA reads TGTGCCCGCAGCTTGGATCGGGGGGGTTTTTCGGTCTATGGCTACACCTTC.

V usage is TRBV20-1 and J usage is TRBJ1-2; D is ambiguous. Germline V lookup: CDR1 DFQATT, CDR2 SNEGSKA (reference sequence). The V end lost 2 bases, the J end lost 2 bases, and 3 bases lay between the germline ends. The CDR3 extends over 11 amino acids. The CDR3 loop is CSARQNYGYTF. In nucleotides, the CDR3 is TGCAGTGCTAGACAGAACTATGGCTACACCTTC.

The V and J genes are TRBV2 and TRBJ2-7; no definite D call. The CDR3 runs to 11 residues. CDR1 SNHLY and CDR2 FYNNEI come from the germline V gene. V shed 8 bases and J shed 2 bases, with 7 bases lying between them. CDR3 in amino acids: CASVMAYEQYF. The CDR3 nucleotides read TGTGCCAGCGTAATGGCCTACGAGCAGTACTTC.

The rearrangement joins TRBV4-3 to TRBJ2-6, with D unresolved. Trimming left V 3 bases short and J 2 bases short, with 8 bases between. The CDR3 has 15 residues. Germline V gives CDR1 LGHNA, CDR2 YSLEER. For the CDR3, the DNA is TGCGCCAGCAGCCAGAGGCACCCTGGGGCCAACGTCCTGACTTTC. It yields the protein CASSQRHPGANVLTF.

CDR3 loop: CASSLQLPGRGTEAFF. The CDR3 region has the DNA TGTGCCAGCAGCCTTCAATTACCGGGACGGGGAACTGAAGCTTTCTTT. The chain couples TRBV5-6 to TRBJ1-1; D is possibly TRBD1 (5 bases). In germline, CDR1 is SGHDT, CDR2 YYEEEE. This CDR3 is built from 16 residues. The V and J ends lost 4 bases and 5 bases respectively, with 21 bases between them.

The V gene is TRBV29-1, the J gene TRBJ2-1, with 11 bases identical to TRBD2. Germline V gives CDR1 SQVTM, CDR2 ANQGSEA. The CDR3 is made up of 14 amino acids. With V trimmed by 6 bases and J by 5 bases, 6 bases remained unmatched. The DNA for the CDR3 is TGCAGCGTGATGACTAGCGGGAACCACAATGAGCAGTTCTTC. This gives the protein CSVMTSGNHNEQFF.